Presented here are 6 T cell receptor beta chains from one specimen sequenced in a study of CD8 T cells in ankylosing spondylitis. Overall study findings and caveats: What appeared characteristic of ankylosing spondylitis blood was a TCR beta motif of 7 or 8 highly homologous variants.

No antigens are known for them. MiXCR, applied by TCRdb to the 5' RACE reads, yields one record per CDR3 protein. The sample has about 420,000 distinct CDR3 sequences, approximately 20% seen once. Sequenced input: blood, either unsorted or a sorted T cell fraction (not recorded which). The receptor set was obtained from a male donor with ankylosing spondylitis.

This sequence joins TRBV5-4 and TRBJ2-1; D gene ambiguous. CDR3 length equals 13 residues. V dropped 4 bases and J dropped 7 bases, with 12 bases sitting between them. Germline CDR1 reads SGHNT; CDR2 reads YYREEE (reference sequence). Here the CDR3 reads CASSVRYGNEQFF. CDR3 in DNA: TGTGCCAGCAGCGTGAGGTACGGGAATGAGCAGTTCTTC.

This clonotype was counted between two and nine times. The chain carries TRBV15 and TRBJ1-6; TRBD1 matches 7 bases. The CDR3 has 15 amino acids. The ends lost 0 bases at V and 10 bases at J; junction bases unmatched: 6. In germline, CDR1 is LNHNV, CDR2 YYDKDF (reference sequence). CDR3 in DNA: TGTGCCACCAGCAGAGAAGGGCAGGGGGGATCACCCCTCCACTTT. Translation: CATSREGQGGSPLHF.

This clonotype was seen more than once but under ten times. The chain combines TRBV6-4 with TRBJ2-1; 10 bases agree with TRBD2. The CDR3 runs 16 residues. Per germline, CDR1 MRHNA and CDR2 SNTAGT. After removal of 2 bases from V and 4 bases from J, the junction contained 5 bases not matched to a gene. CDR3 sequence: CASSDPGLAPYNEQFF. CDR3 DNA: TGTGCCAGCAGTGACCCGGGACTAGCGCCTTACAATGAGCAGTTCTTC.

There are a few counts of this clonotype. This sequence joins TRBV5-1 and TRBJ2-7, with 9 bases fitting TRBD2. J lost 6 bases, V lost 0 bases, and 7 bases had no gene match. Germline V gives CDR1 SGHRS, CDR2 YFSETQ. This CDR3 has 15 amino acids. CDR3 DNA sequence: TGCGCCAGCAGCTTGGAGGTAGCGGGAGTTGGCGAGCAGTACTTC. Its protein product is CASSLEVAGVGEQYF.

The rearrangement joins TRBV7-3 to TRBJ2-7, with 10 bases fitting TRBD1. J lost 0 bases, V lost 4 bases, and 3 bases had no gene match. The CDR3 is made up of 15 amino acids. CDR1 and CDR2 (germline): SGHTA, FQGTGA. CDR3 sequence: CASSSWTGGSYEQYF. The CDR3 DNA reads as TGTGCCAGCAGCTCATGGACAGGGGGCTCCTACGAGCAGTACTTC.

The chain combines TRBV10-3 with TRBJ2-1; 7 bases agree with TRBD1. CDR3 size: 12 residues. V shed 3 bases, J shed 13 bases, and the junction held 6 bases outside the gene matches. The germline V gene encodes CDR1 ENHRY and CDR2 SYGVKD. The CDR3 reads CAISDFRDSQFF. CDR3 coding DNA: TGTGCCATCAGTGATTTCCGGGACAGTCAGTTCTTC.